The entry below describes one T cell receptor (beta chain). The antigen remains undetermined. CDR3 length equals 13 residues. Trimming removed 0 bases at V and 11 bases at J, with 14 bases between. Germline V gene lookup returns CDR1 SGHNT and CDR2 YYREEE (reference sequence). Staining for CD45RO/CCR7/CD25/CD127/CD95/CD27 allowed sorting of CD4+ naive, central memory, regulatory and stem cell-like memory cells. Sequenced material consisted of expressed TCRB transcripts (all of the isolated RNA was reverse transcribed). Repertoires were generated with immunoSEQ multiplex PCR, while TCRdb's copy carries only in-frame clones and drops some. This table has more than 300,000 clones, more than 13% appearing once. This sample was included in a study of beta chain features in type 1 diabetes. Study observations and caveats: A PCR bias possibly favoring shorter templates would apply equally to patients and controls. Cells that show high TCR expression could be over-represented by cDNA sequencing. The naive, central memory and Treg TCRB repertoires showed an apparent similarity that was greater among patients than among healthy donors.

The clonotype originates from a woman aged 18-29 years in good health. The sequenced sample consisted of naive CD4+ T cells from blood. This chain connects TRBV5-4 to TRBJ1-2; D might be TRBD1 (6 bases). CDR3 sequence reads: CASSLDRAPAYTF. Here the CDR3 DNA reads TGTGCCAGCAGCTTGGACAGGGCCCCCGCTTACACCTTC.